Shown below are 2 T cell receptor beta chains from a single sample sequenced in a study of siplizumab effects on memory and regulatory T cells. Only in-frame clones appear in the TCRdb table, and some are missing; sequencing was by immunoSEQ multiplex PCR. The repertoire holds approximately 94,000 clones, with 75% to 95% as singletons. The sequenced sample consisted of CD4+ T cells sorted from blood. These receptors all come from a human donor in good health.

The chain uses TRBV2 and TRBJ2-2; 7 bases match TRBD2. Trimming at V came to 4 bases and at J to 2 bases, leaving 4 bases not matched to a gene. The germline V gene encodes CDR1 SNHLY and CDR2 FYNNEI. This CDR3 contains 15 residues. The CDR3 region is CASSVREINTGELFF. The DNA for the CDR3 is TGTGCCAGCAGTGTGCGGGAGATAAACACCGGGGAGCTGTTTTTT.

This chain joins TRBV18 and TRBJ1-1; no clear D. Germline assignment: CDR1 KGHSH and CDR2 LQKENI. With 2 bases removed from V and 5 bases from J, the gap between germline ends came to 12 bases. The CDR3 length is 14 residues. The CDR3 region has the DNA TGTGCCAGCTCACCATCCGGCGGGGTAACTGAAGCTTTCTTT. Translated: CASSPSGGVTEAFF.